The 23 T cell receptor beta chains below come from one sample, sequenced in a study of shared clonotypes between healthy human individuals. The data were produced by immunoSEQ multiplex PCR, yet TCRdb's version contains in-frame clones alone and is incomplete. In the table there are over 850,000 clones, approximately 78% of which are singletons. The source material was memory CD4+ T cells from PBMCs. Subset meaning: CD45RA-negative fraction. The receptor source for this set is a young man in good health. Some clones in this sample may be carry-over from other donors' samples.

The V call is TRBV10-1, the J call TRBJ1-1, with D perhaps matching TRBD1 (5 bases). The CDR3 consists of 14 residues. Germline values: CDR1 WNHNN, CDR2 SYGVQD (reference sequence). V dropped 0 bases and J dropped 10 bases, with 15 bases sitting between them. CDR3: CASSESLAGTTAFF. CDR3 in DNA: TGCGCCAGCAGTGAGTCGTTGGCAGGGACGACAGCTTTCTTT.

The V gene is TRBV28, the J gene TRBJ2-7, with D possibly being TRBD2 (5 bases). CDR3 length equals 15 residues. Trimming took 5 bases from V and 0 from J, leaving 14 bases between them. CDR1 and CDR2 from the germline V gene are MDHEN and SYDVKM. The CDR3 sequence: CASSPSGSLSYEQYF. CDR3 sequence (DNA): TGTGCCAGCAGTCCCTCGGGGAGCCTCTCCTACGAGCAGTACTTC.

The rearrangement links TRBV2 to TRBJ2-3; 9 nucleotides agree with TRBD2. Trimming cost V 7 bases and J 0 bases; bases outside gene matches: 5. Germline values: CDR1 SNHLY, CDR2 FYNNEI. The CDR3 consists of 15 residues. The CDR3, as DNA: TGTGCCAGCAAGAAGACTAGCGGCAGCACAGATACGCAGTATTTT. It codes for CASKKTSGSTDTQYF.

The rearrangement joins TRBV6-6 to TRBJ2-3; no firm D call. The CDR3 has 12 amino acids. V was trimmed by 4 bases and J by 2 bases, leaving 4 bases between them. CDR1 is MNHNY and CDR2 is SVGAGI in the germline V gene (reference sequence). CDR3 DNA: TGTGCCAGCAGTTCATCCACAGATACGCAGTATTTT. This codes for CASSSSTDTQYF.

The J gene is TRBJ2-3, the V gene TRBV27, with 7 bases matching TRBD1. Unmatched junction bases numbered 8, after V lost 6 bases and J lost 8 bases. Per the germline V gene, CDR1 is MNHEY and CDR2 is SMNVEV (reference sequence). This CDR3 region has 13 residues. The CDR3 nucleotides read TGTGCCAGCAGCACCACAGGGGAAGGTACGCAGTATTTT. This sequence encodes CASSTTGEGTQYF.

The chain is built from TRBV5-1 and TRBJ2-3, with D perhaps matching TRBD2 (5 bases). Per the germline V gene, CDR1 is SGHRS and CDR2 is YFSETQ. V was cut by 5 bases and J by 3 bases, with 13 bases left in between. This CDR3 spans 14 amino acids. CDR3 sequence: CASRWPGMTDTQYF. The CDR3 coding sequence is TGCGCCAGCAGGTGGCCGGGGATGACAGATACGCAGTATTTT.

In DNA, the CDR3 is TGTGCCAGCAGCGTAGACGGGGCGAGTGGCTATGGCTACACCTTC. Translation gives CASSVDGASGYGYTF. The rearrangement uses TRBV9 and TRBJ1-2; possibly TRBD1 for D (5 bases). Trimming shortened V by 0 bases and J by 4 bases, and 13 bases separated the two germline ends. Germline values: CDR1 SGDLS, CDR2 YYNGEE. The CDR3 is made up of 15 amino acids.

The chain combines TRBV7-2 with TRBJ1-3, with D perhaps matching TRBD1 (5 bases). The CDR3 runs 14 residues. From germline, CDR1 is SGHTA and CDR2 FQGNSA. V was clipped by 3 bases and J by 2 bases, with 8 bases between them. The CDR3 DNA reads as TGTGCCAGCAGCTTCGGGACGACTGGAAACACCATATATTTT. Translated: CASSFGTTGNTIYF.

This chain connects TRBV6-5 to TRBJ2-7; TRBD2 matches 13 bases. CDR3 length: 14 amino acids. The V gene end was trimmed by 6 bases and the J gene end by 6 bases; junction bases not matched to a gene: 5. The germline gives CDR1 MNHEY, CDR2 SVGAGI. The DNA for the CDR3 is TGTGCCAGCAGCACTAGCGGGAGGGCCACCGAGCAGTACTTC. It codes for CASSTSGRATEQYF.

CDR3: CASSLPHPQGGYGYTF. DNA of the CDR3: TGTGCCAGCAGCTTACCGCACCCACAGGGAGGCTATGGCTACACCTTC. The chain has TRBV5-4 and TRBJ1-2; TRBD1 is a possible D gene (6 bases). Trimming left V 2 bases short and J 4 bases short, with 18 bases between. This CDR3 spans 16 amino acids. Per the germline V gene, CDR1 is SGHNT and CDR2 is YYREEE (reference sequence).

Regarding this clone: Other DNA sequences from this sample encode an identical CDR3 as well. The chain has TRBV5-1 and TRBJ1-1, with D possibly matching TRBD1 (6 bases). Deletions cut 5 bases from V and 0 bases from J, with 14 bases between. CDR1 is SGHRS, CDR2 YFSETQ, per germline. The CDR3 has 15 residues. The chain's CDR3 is CASSPTGGMNTEAFF. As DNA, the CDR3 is TGCGCCAGCAGTCCGACAGGTGGCATGAACACTGAAGCTTTCTTT.

CDR3 bases: TGTGCCATCAGGGGACAGGGACAGATTGCCGGGGAGCTGTTTTTT. It codes for CAIRGQGQIAGELFF. The rearrangement joins TRBV10-3 to TRBJ2-2; 9 bases are a match to TRBD1. This CDR3 has 15 amino acids. CDR1 ENHRY and CDR2 SYGVKD come from the germline V gene. V was clipped by 6 bases and J by 6 bases; unmatched bases: 8.

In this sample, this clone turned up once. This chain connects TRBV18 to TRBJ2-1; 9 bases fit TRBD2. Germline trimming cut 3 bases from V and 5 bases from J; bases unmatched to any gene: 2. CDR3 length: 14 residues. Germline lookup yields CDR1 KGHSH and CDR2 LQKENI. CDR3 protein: CASSPGLANNEQFF. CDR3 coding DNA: TGTGCCAGCTCACCGGGACTAGCCAACAATGAGCAGTTCTTC.

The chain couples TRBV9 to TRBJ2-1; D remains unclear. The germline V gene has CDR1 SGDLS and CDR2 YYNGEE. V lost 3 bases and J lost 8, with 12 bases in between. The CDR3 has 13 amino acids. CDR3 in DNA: TGTGCCAGCAGCGCCCATGTGAGCGATGAGCAGTTCTTC. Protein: CASSAHVSDEQFF.

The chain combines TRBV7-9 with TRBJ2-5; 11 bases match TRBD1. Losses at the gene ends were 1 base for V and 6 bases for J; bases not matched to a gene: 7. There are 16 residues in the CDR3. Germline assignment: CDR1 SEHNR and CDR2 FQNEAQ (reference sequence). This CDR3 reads CASSLVGTGGSKTQYF. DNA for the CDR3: TGTGCCAGCAGCTTAGTAGGGACAGGGGGATCCAAGACCCAGTACTTC.

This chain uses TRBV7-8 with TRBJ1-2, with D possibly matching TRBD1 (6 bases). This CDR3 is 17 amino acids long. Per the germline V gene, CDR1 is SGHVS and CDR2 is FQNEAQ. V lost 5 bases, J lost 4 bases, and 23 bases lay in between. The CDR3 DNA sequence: TGTGCCAGCAGCCTCGGGACAACACGCATCCAGTCCTATGGCTACACCTTC. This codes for CASSLGTTRIQSYGYTF.

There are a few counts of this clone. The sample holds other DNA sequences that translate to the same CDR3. CDR3 DNA: TGCGCCAGCAGCTTGGATCCGGGGAACACTGAAGCTTTCTTT. Its protein product is CASSLDPGNTEAFF. The chain recombines TRBV5-1 with TRBJ1-1, with D unclear. Germline loops: CDR1 SGHRS, CDR2 YFSETQ. The V end was cut by 0 bases, the J end by 1 base, with 7 bases between. The length of the CDR3 is 14 residues.

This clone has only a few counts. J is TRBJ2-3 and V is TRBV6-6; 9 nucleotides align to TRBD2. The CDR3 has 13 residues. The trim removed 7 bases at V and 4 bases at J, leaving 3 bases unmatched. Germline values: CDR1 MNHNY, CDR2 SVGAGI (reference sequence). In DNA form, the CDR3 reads TGTGCCAGCATACCTAGCGGGGCAGATACGCAGTATTTT. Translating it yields CASIPSGADTQYF.

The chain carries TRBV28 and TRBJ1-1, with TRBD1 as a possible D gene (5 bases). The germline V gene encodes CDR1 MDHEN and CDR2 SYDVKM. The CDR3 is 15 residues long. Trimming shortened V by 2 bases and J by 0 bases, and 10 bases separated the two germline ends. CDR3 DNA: TGTGCCAGCAGTTTACCTGGGACGGTGAACACTGAAGCTTTCTTT. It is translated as CASSLPGTVNTEAFF.

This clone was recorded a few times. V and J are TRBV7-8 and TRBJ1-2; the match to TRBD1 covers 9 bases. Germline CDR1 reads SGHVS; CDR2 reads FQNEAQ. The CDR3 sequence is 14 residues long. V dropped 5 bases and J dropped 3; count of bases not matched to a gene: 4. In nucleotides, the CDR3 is TGTGCCAGCAGCCACCGGGACAGGGACTATGGCTACACCTTC. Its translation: CASSHRDRDYGYTF.

CDR3 sequence: CASSPTGDRGGVYGYTF. The CDR3 DNA reads as TGTGCCAGTAGTCCCACGGGGGACAGGGGAGGTGTTTATGGCTACACCTTC. The chain links TRBV19 to TRBJ1-2, with TRBD1 identical over 10 bases. With V trimmed by 5 bases and J by 5 bases, 14 bases remained unmatched. CDR1 and CDR2 (germline): LNHDA, SQIVND (reference sequence). This CDR3 spans 17 amino acids.

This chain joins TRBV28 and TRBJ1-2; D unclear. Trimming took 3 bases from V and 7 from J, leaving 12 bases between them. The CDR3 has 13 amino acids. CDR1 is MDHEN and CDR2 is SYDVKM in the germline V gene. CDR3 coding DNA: TGTGCCAGCAGTTTCCCCCGGGTACTTGGCTACACCTTC. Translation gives CASSFPRVLGYTF.

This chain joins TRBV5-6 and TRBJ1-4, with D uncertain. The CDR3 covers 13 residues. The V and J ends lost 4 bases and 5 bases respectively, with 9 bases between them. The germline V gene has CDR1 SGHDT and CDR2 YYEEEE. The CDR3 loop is CASSRDANEKLFF. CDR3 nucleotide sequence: TGTGCCAGCAGCCGGGATGCAAATGAAAAACTGTTTTTT.